The present T cell receptor (beta chain) was sequenced within a study of identical twins. cDNA carried unique molecular identifiers, and a universal primer site was added by template switching. TCRdb passed the 5' RACE reads through MiXCR, listing each CDR3 protein once. The table lists hundreds of thousands of distinct CDR3 sequences, approximately 18% of them singletons, with around 13% in the top ten. About this clonotype: The antigen remains undetermined.

Points from the study as a whole: There were fewer insertions in abundant cord blood beta clonotypes, but memory repertoires showed no such pattern. Beta out-of-frame sequences displayed a weaker excess of sharing between twins.

Separately, the same data were catalogued under a study of T cells expressing NK-cell markers. From that second work: Researchers report these clonotypes also headed the CD3+CD56-NKG2C+ fraction in a few donors.

The clonotype comes from a woman younger than 30 in good health. Sample: PBMCs.

The CDR3 protein is CASMKQGTSGNTIYF. CDR3 in DNA: TGTGCCAGCATGAAGCAGGGAACCTCTGGAAACACCATATATTTT. J is TRBJ1-3 and V is TRBV12-3 or TRBV12-4, with D possibly matching TRBD1 (5 bases). V shed 7 bases and J shed 0 bases, with 13 bases lying between them. The CDR3 runs 15 residues.